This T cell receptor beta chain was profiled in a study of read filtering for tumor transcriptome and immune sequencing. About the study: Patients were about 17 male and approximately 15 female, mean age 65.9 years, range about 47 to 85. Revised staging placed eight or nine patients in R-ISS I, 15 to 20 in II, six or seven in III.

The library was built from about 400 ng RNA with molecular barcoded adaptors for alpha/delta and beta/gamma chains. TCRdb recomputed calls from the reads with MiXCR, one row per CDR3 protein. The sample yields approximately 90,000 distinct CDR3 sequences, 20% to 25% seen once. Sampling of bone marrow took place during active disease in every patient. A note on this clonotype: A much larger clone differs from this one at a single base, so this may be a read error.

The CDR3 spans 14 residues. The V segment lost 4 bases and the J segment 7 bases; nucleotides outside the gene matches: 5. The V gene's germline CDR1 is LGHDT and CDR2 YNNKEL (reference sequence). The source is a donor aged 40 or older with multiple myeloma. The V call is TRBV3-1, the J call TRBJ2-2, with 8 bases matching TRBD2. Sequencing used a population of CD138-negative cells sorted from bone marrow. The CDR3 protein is CASSPGLAGGELFF. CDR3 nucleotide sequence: TGTGCCAGCAGCCCCGGACTAGCCGGCGGGGAGCTGTTTTTT.